The clone carrying this TCR beta chain was observed a few times. Its antigen remains unidentified. This entry is derived from a study of response to subunit inactivated influenza vaccine. Each CDR3 protein gets one entry after TCRdb re-called the RT-PCR reads with MiXCR. The data hold about 540,000 distinct CDR3 sequences, with roughly 25% observed a single time. Study-wide findings and caveats: The authors put forward the suggestion that each seasonal influenza vaccination may bring in only a limited number of new T cells.

The same sample was also used in a study of T cells expressing NK-cell markers. From that report: UMI-tagged 5'RACE template switching yielded the TCR beta cDNA. Source material for TCR beta repertoires consisted of sorted CD3+CD56+NKG2C+, CD3+CD56+NKG2C- and CD3+CD56-NKG2C+ T cells. Seropositivity for HCMV was found in seven of the eight sequenced donors, with one seronegative. Top CD8+ clonotypes included the dominant CD3+CD56+NKG2C+ clonotypes in several donors.

This clonotype was obtained from a man aged 50 or older who received an inactivated influenza vaccine. The source material was CD4+ T cells sorted from PBMCs, sampled 12 days after vaccination.

The CDR3 region is CASSYSRTGDSNQPQHF. The DNA for the CDR3 is TGTGCCAGCAGTTACTCGAGGACAGGGGATAGCAATCAGCCCCAGCATTTT. The gene calls are TRBV6-2 or TRBV6-3 and TRBJ1-5, with TRBD1 matching over 9 bases. Germline loops: CDR1 MNHEY, CDR2 SVGEGT. V dropped 0 bases and J dropped 0; count of bases not matched to a gene: 3. This CDR3 has 17 residues.